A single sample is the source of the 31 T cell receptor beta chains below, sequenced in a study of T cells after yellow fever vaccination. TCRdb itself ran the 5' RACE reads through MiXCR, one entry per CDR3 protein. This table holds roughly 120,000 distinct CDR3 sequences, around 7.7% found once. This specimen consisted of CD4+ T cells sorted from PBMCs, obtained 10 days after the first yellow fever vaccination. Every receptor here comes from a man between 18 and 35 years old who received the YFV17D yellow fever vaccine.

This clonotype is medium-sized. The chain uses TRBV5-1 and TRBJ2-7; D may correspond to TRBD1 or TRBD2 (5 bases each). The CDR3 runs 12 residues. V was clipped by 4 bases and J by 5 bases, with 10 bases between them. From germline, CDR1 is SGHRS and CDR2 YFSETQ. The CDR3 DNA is TGCGCCAGCAGCCGGGGCGAGAACGAGCAGTACTTC. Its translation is CASSRGENEQYF.

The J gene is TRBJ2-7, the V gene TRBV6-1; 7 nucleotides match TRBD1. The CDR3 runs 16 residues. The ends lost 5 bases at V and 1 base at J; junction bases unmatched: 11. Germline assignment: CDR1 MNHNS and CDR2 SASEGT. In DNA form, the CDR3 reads TGTGCCAGCAGTAGGTACCCCGGGACAGTTTCCTACGAGCAGTACTTC. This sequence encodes CASSRYPGTVSYEQYF.

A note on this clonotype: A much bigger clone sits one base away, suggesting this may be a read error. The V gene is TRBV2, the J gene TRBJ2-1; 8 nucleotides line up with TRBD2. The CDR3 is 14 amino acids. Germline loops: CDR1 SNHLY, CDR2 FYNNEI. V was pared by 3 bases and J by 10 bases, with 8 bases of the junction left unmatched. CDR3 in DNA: TGTGCCAGCAGTGACCCAGCGGGGGTGGAGGAGCAGTTCTTC. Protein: CASSDPAGVEEQFF.

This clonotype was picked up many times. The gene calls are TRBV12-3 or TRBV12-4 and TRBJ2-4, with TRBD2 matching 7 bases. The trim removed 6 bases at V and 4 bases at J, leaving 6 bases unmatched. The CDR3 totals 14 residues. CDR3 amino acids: CASRINSGKNIQYF. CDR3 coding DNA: TGTGCCAGCAGGATTAATAGCGGGAAAAACATTCAGTACTTC.

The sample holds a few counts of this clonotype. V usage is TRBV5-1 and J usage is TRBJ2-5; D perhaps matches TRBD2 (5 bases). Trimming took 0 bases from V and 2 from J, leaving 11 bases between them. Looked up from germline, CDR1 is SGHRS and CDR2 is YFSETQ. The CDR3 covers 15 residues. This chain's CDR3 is CASSLAGPGQETQYF. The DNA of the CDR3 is TGCGCCAGCAGCTTGGCTGGGCCGGGACAAGAGACCCAGTACTTC.

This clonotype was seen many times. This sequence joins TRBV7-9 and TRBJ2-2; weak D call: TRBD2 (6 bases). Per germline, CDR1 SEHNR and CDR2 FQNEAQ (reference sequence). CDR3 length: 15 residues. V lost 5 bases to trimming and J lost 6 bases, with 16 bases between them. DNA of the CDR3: TGTGCCAGCAGCCCCTCGGGACTTGGGTCCGGGGAGCTGTTTTTT. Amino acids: CASSPSGLGSGELFF.

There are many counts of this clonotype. CDR3 region: CASSLTWGIENTIYF. The CDR3 DNA sequence: TGTGCCAGCAGCTTAACTTGGGGTATTGAAAACACCATATATTTT. The chain is built from TRBV7-7 and TRBJ1-3; D remains unclear. V was pared by 2 bases and J by 6 bases, with 14 bases between. Germline CDR1 reads SSHAT; CDR2 reads FNYEAQ (reference sequence). CDR3 length: 15 residues.

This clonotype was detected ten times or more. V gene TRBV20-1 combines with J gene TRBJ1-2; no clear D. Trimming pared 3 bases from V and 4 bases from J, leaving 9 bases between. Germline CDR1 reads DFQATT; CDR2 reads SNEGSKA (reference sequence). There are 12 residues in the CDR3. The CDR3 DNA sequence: TGCAGTGCTAGTAGGGCGGGCTATGGCTACACCTTC. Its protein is CSASRAGYGYTF.

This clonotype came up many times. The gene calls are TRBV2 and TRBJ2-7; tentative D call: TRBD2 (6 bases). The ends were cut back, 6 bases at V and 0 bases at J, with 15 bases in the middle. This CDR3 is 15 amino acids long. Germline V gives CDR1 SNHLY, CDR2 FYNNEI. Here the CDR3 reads CASRRDGGSSYEQYV. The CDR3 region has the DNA TGTGCCAGCAGAAGGGACGGGGGAAGCTCCTACGAGCAGTACGTC.

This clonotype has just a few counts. CDR3 protein: CASSLPGGTGEKLFF. The DNA for the CDR3 is TGCGCCAGCAGCCTTCCGGGAGGAACCGGTGAAAAACTGTTTTTT. V usage is TRBV4-1 and J usage is TRBJ1-4; D call uncertain. The CDR3 sequence is 15 residues long. Trimming removed 4 bases at V and 7 bases at J, with 16 bases between. Looked up from germline, CDR1 is MGHRA and CDR2 is YSYEKL.

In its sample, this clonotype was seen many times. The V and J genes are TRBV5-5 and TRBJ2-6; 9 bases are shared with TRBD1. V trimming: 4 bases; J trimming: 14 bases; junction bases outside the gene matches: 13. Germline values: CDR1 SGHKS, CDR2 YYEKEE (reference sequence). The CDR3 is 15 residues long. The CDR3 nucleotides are TGTGCCAGCAGCCTGCGGACAGGGGAGAACCCACTCCTGACTTTC. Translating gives CASSLRTGENPLLTF.

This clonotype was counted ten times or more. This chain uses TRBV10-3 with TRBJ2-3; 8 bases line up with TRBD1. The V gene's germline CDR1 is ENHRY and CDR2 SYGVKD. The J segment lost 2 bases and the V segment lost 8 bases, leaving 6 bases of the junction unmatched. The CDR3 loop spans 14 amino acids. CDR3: CAIGDRGPTDTQYF. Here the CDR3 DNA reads TGTGCCATCGGCGACAGGGGCCCCACAGATACGCAGTATTTT.

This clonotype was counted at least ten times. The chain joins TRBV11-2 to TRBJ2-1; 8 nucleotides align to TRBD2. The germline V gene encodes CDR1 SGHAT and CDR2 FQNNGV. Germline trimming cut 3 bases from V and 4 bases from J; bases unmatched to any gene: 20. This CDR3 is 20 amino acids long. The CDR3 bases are TGTGCCAGCAGCTTTCACCAGATTAGCCGGGGGGGTGTGATTTACAATGAGCAGTTCTTC. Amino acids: CASSFHQISRGGVIYNEQFF.

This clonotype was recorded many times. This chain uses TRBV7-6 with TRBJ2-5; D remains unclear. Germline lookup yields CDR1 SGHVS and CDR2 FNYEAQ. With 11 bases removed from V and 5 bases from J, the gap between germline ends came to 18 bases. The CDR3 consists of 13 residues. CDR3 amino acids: CAGSLTRTETQYF. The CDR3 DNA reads TGTGCCGGCTCGTTGACTCGTACTGAGACCCAGTACTTC.

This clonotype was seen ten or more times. CDR3 nucleotides: TGCGCCAGCAGCTGGGATCCCGAAAGGGGCACAGATACGCAGTATTTT. Translation: CASSWDPERGTDTQYF. This chain connects TRBV5-1 to TRBJ2-3; no clear D gene. The CDR3 spans 16 residues. Germline V gives CDR1 SGHRS, CDR2 YFSETQ. Trimming took 3 bases from V and 1 from J, leaving 15 bases between them.

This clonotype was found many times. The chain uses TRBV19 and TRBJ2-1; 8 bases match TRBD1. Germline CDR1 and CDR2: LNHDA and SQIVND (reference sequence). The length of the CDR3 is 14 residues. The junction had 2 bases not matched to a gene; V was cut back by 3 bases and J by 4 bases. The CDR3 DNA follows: TGTGCCAGTAGTATGGGGGACAGGTACAATGAGCAGTTCTTC. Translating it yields CASSMGDRYNEQFF. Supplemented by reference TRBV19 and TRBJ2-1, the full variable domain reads DGGITQSPKYLFRKEGQNVTLSCEQNLNHDAMYWYRQDPGQGLRLIYYSQIVNDFQKGDIAEGYSVSREKKESFPLTVTSAQKNPTAFYLCASSMGDRYNEQFFGPGTRLTVL.

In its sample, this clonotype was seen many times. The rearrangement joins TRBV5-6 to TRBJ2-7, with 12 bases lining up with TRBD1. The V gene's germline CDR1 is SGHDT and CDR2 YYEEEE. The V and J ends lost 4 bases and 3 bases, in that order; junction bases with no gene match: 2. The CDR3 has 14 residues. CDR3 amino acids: CASSRDRGLYEQYF. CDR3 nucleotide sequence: TGTGCCAGCAGCCGGGACAGGGGGCTCTACGAGCAGTACTTC.

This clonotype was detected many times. CDR3 nucleotide sequence: TGTGCCAGCAGGGGGGACTCCTACGAGCAGTACGTC. It translates to CASRGDSYEQYV. The chain uses TRBV28 and TRBJ2-7; D may correspond to TRBD1 or TRBD2 (5 bases each). The CDR3 has 12 residues. The V and J ends lost 6 bases and 0 bases respectively, with 6 bases between them. Germline-derived CDR1 and CDR2 are MDHEN and SYDVKM.

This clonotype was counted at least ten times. The CDR3 loop reads CASSYSRRSTGELFF. The DNA for the CDR3 is TGTGCCAGCAGTTACTCTAGGCGGAGCACCGGGGAGCTGTTTTTT. V and J are TRBV6-2 or TRBV6-3 and TRBJ2-2; no reliable D call. V lost 0 bases to trimming and J lost 4 bases, with 9 bases between them. This CDR3 contains 15 residues. The germline V gene encodes CDR1 MNHEY and CDR2 SVGEGT.

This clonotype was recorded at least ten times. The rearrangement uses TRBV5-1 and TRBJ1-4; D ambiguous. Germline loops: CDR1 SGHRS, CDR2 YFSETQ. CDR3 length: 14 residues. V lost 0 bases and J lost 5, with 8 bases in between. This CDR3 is CASSLAGENEKLFF. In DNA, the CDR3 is TGCGCCAGCAGCTTGGCCGGCGAGAATGAAAAACTGTTTTTT.

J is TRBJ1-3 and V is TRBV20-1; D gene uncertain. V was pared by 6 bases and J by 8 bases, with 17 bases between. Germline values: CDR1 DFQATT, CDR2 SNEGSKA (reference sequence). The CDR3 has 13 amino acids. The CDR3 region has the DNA TGCAGTGCCAGGAGAGCCGCCGTTGACACCATATATTTT. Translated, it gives CSARRAAVDTIYF.

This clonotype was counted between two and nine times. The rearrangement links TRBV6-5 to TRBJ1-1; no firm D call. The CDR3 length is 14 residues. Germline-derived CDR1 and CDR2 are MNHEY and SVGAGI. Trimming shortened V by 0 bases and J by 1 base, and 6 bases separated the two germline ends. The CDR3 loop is CASSYSRGNTEAFF. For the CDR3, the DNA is TGTGCCAGCAGTTACTCGCGGGGGAACACTGAAGCTTTCTTT.

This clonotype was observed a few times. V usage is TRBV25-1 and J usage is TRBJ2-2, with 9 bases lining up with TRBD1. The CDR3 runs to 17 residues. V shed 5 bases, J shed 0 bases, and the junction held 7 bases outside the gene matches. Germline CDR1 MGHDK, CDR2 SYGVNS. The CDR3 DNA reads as TGTGCCAGCAGTTCCGGGACAGGGATTTCGAACACCGGGGAGCTGTTTTTT. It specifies CASSSGTGISNTGELFF.

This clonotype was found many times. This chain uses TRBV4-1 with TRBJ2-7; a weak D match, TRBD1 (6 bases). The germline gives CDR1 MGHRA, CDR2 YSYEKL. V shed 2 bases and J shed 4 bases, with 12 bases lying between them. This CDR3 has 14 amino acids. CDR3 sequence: CASSQRVGGYEQYF. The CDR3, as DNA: TGCGCCAGCAGCCAACGGGTAGGGGGATACGAGCAGTACTTC.

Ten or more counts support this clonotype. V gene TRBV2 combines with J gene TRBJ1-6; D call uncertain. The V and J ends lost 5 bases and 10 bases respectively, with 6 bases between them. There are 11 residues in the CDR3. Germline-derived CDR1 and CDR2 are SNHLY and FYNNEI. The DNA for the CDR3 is TGTGCCAGCAGTCCTATCTCACCCCTCCACTTT. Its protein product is CASSPISPLHF.

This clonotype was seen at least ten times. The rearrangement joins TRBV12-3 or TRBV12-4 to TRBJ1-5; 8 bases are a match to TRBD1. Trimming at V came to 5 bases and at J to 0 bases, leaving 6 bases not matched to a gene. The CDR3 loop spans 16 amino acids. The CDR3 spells CASSPQGANSNQPQHF. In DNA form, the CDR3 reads TGTGCCAGCAGTCCCCAGGGGGCTAATAGCAATCAGCCCCAGCATTTT.

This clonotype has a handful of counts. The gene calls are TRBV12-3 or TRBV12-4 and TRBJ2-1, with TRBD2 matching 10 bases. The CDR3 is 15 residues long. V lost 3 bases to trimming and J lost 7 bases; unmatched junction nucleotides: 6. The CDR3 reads CASSFESGGGNEQFF. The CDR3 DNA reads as TGTGCCAGCAGTTTTGAGAGCGGGGGGGGGAATGAGCAGTTCTTC.

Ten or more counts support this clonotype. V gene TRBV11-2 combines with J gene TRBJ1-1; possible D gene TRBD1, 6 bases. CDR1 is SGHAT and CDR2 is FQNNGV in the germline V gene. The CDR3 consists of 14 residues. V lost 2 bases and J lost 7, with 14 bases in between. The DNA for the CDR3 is TGTGCCAGCAGCTTAAGTGGGGGCCAACTTGAAGCTTTCTTT. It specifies CASSLSGGQLEAFF.

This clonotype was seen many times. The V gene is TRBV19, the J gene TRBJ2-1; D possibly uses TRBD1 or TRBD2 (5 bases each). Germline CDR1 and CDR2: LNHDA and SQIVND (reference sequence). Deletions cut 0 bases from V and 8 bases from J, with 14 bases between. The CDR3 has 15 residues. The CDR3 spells CASSIERAGSDEQFF. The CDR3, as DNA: TGTGCCAGTAGTATAGAAAGGGCAGGGAGTGATGAGCAGTTCTTC. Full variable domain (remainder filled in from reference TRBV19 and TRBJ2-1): DGGITQSPKYLFRKEGQNVTLSCEQNLNHDAMYWYRQDPGQGLRLIYYSQIVNDFQKGDIAEGYSVSREKKESFPLTVTSAQKNPTAFYLCASSIERAGSDEQFFGPGTRLTVL.

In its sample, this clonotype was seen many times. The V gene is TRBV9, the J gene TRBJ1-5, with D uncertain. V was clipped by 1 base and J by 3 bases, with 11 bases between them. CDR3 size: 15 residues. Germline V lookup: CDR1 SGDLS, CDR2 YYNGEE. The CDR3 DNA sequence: TGTGCCAGCAGCGTAACCGCAGCCAACAATCAGCCCCAGCATTTT. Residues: CASSVTAANNQPQHF. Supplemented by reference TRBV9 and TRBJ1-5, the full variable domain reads DSGVTQTPKHLITATGQRVTLRCSPRSGDLSVYWYQQSLDQGLQFLIQYYNGEERAKGNILERFSAQQFPDLHSELNLSSLELGDSALYFCASSVTAANNQPQHFGDGTRLSIL.

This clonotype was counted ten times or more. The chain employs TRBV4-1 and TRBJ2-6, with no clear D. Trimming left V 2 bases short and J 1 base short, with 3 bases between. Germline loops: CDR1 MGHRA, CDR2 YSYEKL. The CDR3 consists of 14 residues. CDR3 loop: CASSQLSGANVLTF. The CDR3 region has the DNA TGCGCCAGCAGCCAATTATCTGGGGCCAACGTCCTGACTTTC.